The clone carrying this T cell receptor beta chain occurred a few times. As originally analysed: Estimates of nucleated cell counts were drawn from the amplification of reference gene primers. The assay was immunoSEQ multiplex PCR, and TCRdb's table has in-frame clones only and misses some. Clone size and the V and J calls come from that table; the DNA yielded D and trimming. The sample has about 100,000 clones, roughly 84% seen once. The sample comes from a study of blood T cell repertoires in COVID-19. About the research overall: Samples of COVID-19 (acute and convalescent) were obtained from the United States, Italy and Spain. T cells, B-cell-depleted T cells, or PBMCs provided the cDNA or gDNA that served as material.

The junction had 9 bases not matched to a gene; V was cut back by 0 bases and J by 8 bases. Germline V CDR1 and CDR2: SGHAT, FQNNGV. The length of the CDR3 is 17 residues. The sequenced material came from peripheral blood. The chain carries TRBV11-2 and TRBJ1-4, with 10 bases aligning to TRBD1. This clonotype was obtained from a man aged 30 to 39 in a cohort sampled during active COVID-19. This CDR3 is CASSLETGGRDWEKLFF. The CDR3 nucleotides are TGTGCCAGCAGCTTAGAGACAGGGGGCCGGGACTGGGAAAAACTGTTTTTT.